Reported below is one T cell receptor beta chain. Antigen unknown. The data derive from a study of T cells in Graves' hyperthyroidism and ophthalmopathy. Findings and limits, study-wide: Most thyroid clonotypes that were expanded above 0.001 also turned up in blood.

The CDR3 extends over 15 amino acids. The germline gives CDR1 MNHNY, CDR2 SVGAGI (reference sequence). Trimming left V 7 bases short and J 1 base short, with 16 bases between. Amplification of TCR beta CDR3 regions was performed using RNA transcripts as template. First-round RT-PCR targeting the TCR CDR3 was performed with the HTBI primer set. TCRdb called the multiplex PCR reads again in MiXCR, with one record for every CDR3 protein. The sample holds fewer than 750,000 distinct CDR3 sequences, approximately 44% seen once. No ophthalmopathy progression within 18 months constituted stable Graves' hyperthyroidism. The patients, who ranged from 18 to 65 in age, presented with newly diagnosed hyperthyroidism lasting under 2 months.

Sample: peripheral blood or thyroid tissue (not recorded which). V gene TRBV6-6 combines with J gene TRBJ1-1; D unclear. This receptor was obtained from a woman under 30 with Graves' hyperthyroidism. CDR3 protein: CASIRTDGRNTEAFF. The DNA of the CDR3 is TGTGCCAGCATTCGGACCGATGGGAGGAACACTGAAGCTTTCTTT.